These 20 T cell receptor beta chains share one sample of origin, sequenced in a study of identical twins. One entry per CDR3 protein, called by TCRdb with MiXCR from the 5' RACE reads. The table includes around 280,000 distinct CDR3 sequences, about 8.1% detected once. These data were also reused for a study on yellow fever vaccine responses in identical twins.

The sequenced sample consisted of memory (CD45RO+) T cells sorted from blood. The source is a young woman in good health.

The rearrangement joins TRBV3-1 to TRBJ2-1; D gene uncertain. Trimming took 0 bases from V and 0 from J, leaving 9 bases between them. The V gene's germline CDR1 is LGHDT and CDR2 YNNKEL (reference sequence). This CDR3 contains 16 residues. Here the CDR3 reads CASSQDPLSSYNEQFF. As DNA, the CDR3 is TGTGCCAGCAGCCAAGACCCTCTTAGCTCCTACAATGAGCAGTTCTTC.

This clonotype appeared a few times. The gene calls are TRBV27 and TRBJ2-1; 9 nucleotides match TRBD1. The CDR3 is made up of 15 amino acids. Germline loops: CDR1 MNHEY, CDR2 SMNVEV (reference sequence). The V gene end was trimmed by 5 bases and the J gene end by 7 bases; junction bases not matched to a gene: 9. CDR3 protein: CASSSLGTGSNEQFF. CDR3 in DNA: TGTGCCAGCAGTAGCCTCGGGACAGGGTCGAATGAGCAGTTCTTC.

This clonotype was recorded many times. This sequence joins TRBV12-3 or TRBV12-4 and TRBJ2-7, with D perhaps matching TRBD2 (6 bases). This CDR3 is 14 amino acids long. V was pared by 6 bases and J by 2 bases, with 14 bases between. In DNA form, the CDR3 reads TGTGCCAGCAGCCAACTAGCAACTACCTACGAGCAGTACTTC. It is translated as CASSQLATTYEQYF.

With respect to this clonotype: Sequence at one end of the junction differs from germline and may be a read error. The chain links TRBV20-1 to TRBJ2-1, with a tentative D call TRBD2 (5 bases). Per germline, CDR1 DFQATT and CDR2 SNEGSKA (reference sequence). The CDR3 has 15 amino acids. The CDR3 region is CSAALGDSSYNERFF. The CDR3, as DNA: TGCAGTGCTGCCCTCGGGGATAGCTCCTACAATGAGCGGTTCTTC.

This clonotype was recorded a few times. The V and J genes are TRBV5-1 and TRBJ2-1, with 15 bases fitting TRBD2. In germline, CDR1 is SGHRS, CDR2 YFSETQ. The CDR3 has 17 amino acids. Trimming took 9 bases from V and 7 from J; bases not matched to a gene: 14. The CDR3 bases are TGCGCCACCTCGTCCGGGACTAGCGGGAGGTTTTGGAATGAGCAGTTCTTC. It specifies CATSSGTSGRFWNEQFF. Full variable domain (missing parts from reference TRBV5-1 and TRBJ2-1): KAGVTQTPRYLIKTRGQQVTLSCSPISGHRSVSWYQQTPGQGLQFLFEYFSETQRNKGNFPGRFSGRQFSNSRSEMNVSTLELGDSALYLCATSSGTSGRFWNEQFFGPGTRLTVL.

This clonotype was seen only a few times. The chain recombines TRBV19 with TRBJ2-1, with D perhaps matching TRBD1 (6 bases). CDR1 LNHDA and CDR2 SQIVND come from the germline V gene (reference sequence). V was cut by 3 bases and J by 6 bases, with 18 bases left in between. The CDR3 spans 16 residues. CDR3 protein: CASSMWGRGTSNEQFF. As DNA, the CDR3 is TGTGCCAGTAGTATGTGGGGGCGCGGTACAAGCAATGAGCAGTTCTTC. The full variable domain, in which reference TRBV19 and TRBJ2-1 provide the parts outside the CDR3, is DGGITQSPKYLFRKEGQNVTLSCEQNLNHDAMYWYRQDPGQGLRLIYYSQIVNDFQKGDIAEGYSVSREKKESFPLTVTSAQKNPTAFYLCASSMWGRGTSNEQFFGPGTRLTVL.

This clonotype was picked up a small number of times. The rearrangement links TRBV3-1 to TRBJ1-1, with D perhaps matching TRBD1 (5 bases). The germline V gene encodes CDR1 LGHDT and CDR2 YNNKEL (reference sequence). The germline V and J ends were trimmed by 8 bases and 6 bases, with 10 bases remaining between them. This CDR3 is 11 amino acids long. DNA of the CDR3: TGTGCCAGCGGGGGGGTCGCTGAAGCTTTCTTT. Translated, it gives CASGGVAEAFF. Supplemented by reference TRBV3-1 and TRBJ1-1, the full variable domain reads DTAVSQTPKYLVTQMGNDKSIKCEQNLGHDTMYWYKQDSKKFLKIMFSYNNKELIINETVPNRFSPKSPDKAHLNLHINSLELGDSAVYFCASGGVAEAFFGQGTRLTVV.

The chain employs TRBV9 and TRBJ2-2, with D possibly being TRBD2 (6 bases). CDR3 length equals 17 residues. Trimming left V 0 bases short and J 1 base short, with 13 bases between. The V gene's germline CDR1 is SGDLS and CDR2 YYNGEE. Here the CDR3 DNA reads TGTGCCAGCAGCGTAGTGCCCCGGGAGCAGAACACCGGGGAGCTGTTTTTT. It encodes CASSVVPREQNTGELFF.

The table lists this clonotype with many counts. The V call is TRBV3-1, the J call TRBJ1-2; 7 positions agree with TRBD1. Germline assignment: CDR1 LGHDT and CDR2 YNNKEL (reference sequence). The CDR3 has 14 residues. After removal of 4 bases from V and 9 bases from J, the junction contained 11 bases not matched to a gene. CDR3 sequence: CASSPRGRTPRYTF. The CDR3 bases are TGTGCCAGCAGCCCCAGGGGGAGAACCCCTCGCTACACCTTC.

Only a few counts were recorded for this clonotype. V usage is TRBV25-1 and J usage is TRBJ1-1; D is possibly TRBD1 (5 bases). Per the germline V gene, CDR1 is MGHDK and CDR2 is SYGVNS. Between the trimmed V and J ends, which lost 3 bases and 3 bases, there was a span of 11 bases. The CDR3 sequence is 14 residues long. The CDR3 region is CASSDAGGYTEAFF. CDR3 DNA: TGTGCCAGCAGTGATGCCGGGGGGTACACTGAAGCTTTCTTT.

V gene TRBV5-1 combines with J gene TRBJ1-4, with a possible D match to TRBD1 (5 bases). Deletions cut 0 bases from V and 10 bases from J, with 16 bases between. CDR1 and CDR2 from the germline V gene are SGHRS and YFSETQ. There are 15 residues in the CDR3. DNA for the CDR3: TGCGCCAGCAGCTTGGAACCGAACGTGGGGGGAAAACTGTTTTTT. Amino acids: CASSLEPNVGGKLFF.

V usage is TRBV28 and J usage is TRBJ1-2; D is unclear. CDR1 and CDR2 from the germline V gene are MDHEN and SYDVKM. Trimming shortened V by 3 bases and J by 7 bases, and 18 bases separated the two germline ends. This CDR3 has 15 amino acids. DNA of the CDR3: TGTGCCAGCAGTTTGAGTAATAGTGTTGGAGTTGGCTACACCTTC. Amino acids: CASSLSNSVGVGYTF.

The sample holds many counts of this clonotype. The rearrangement links TRBV4-2 to TRBJ1-6; D unresolved. The ends were cut back, 6 bases at V and 9 bases at J, with 18 bases in the middle. The germline V gene has CDR1 LGHNA and CDR2 YNFKEQ. The CDR3 has 15 residues. The CDR3 loop reads CASSLRIGIRSPLHF. CDR3 sequence (DNA): TGTGCCAGCAGTCTCCGGATCGGAATACGTTCACCCCTCCACTTT.

Ten or more counts support this clonotype. The genes are TRBV4-2 and TRBJ1-4; D may be TRBD1 (6 bases). Per germline, CDR1 LGHNA and CDR2 YNFKEQ. V was pared by 0 bases and J by 3 bases, with 11 bases between. This CDR3 has 16 amino acids. This chain's CDR3 is CASSQDQGRANEKLFF. The DNA of the CDR3 is TGTGCCAGCAGCCAAGATCAGGGGCGAGCTAATGAAAAACTGTTTTTT.

The sample holds many counts of this clonotype. This chain uses TRBV6-1 with TRBJ1-3; D is uncertain. CDR1 is MNHNS and CDR2 is SASEGT in the germline V gene. This CDR3 has 13 amino acids. V was trimmed by 2 bases and J by 3 bases, leaving 5 bases between them. This CDR3 reads CASSESFGNTIYF. DNA of the CDR3: TGTGCCAGCAGTGAATCTTTTGGAAACACCATATATTTT.

In its sample, this clonotype was seen many times. This rearrangement joins TRBV7-9 to TRBJ2-7; TRBD1 matches at 9 bases. Unmatched junction bases numbered 4, after V lost 5 bases and J lost 2 bases. Germline CDR1 and CDR2: SEHNR and FQNEAQ (reference sequence). CDR3 size: 14 residues. As DNA, the CDR3 is TGTGCCAGCAGCCCAACAGGGGGCGCCTACGAGCAGTACTTC. It encodes CASSPTGGAYEQYF.

The rearrangement links TRBV19 to TRBJ2-1; perhaps TRBD1 as D (6 bases). Germline V gene lookup returns CDR1 LNHDA and CDR2 SQIVND (reference sequence). CDR3 length: 15 residues. Deletions cut 0 bases from V and 5 bases from J, with 11 bases between. CDR3 region: CASSIEGAGNNEQFF. The CDR3 DNA follows: TGTGCCAGTAGTATAGAGGGGGCAGGAAACAATGAGCAGTTCTTC.

The table lists this clonotype with many counts. The chain carries TRBV3-1 and TRBJ2-7; D possibly corresponds to TRBD1 (6 bases). There are 15 residues in the CDR3. The V gene lost 4 bases and the J gene lost 2 bases, with 15 bases spanning the gap. The germline gives CDR1 LGHDT, CDR2 YNNKEL (reference sequence). CDR3 amino acids: CASSPPGTHTYEQYF. For the CDR3, the DNA is TGTGCCAGCAGCCCCCCCGGGACACACACCTACGAGCAGTACTTC.

This clonotype was detected ten times or more. The chain combines TRBV3-1 with TRBJ2-1, with a tentative D call TRBD1 (6 bases). Germline CDR1 LGHDT, CDR2 YNNKEL (reference sequence). The CDR3 loop spans 16 amino acids. V gave up 0 bases and J gave up 6 bases, with 15 bases separating them. Here the CDR3 DNA reads TGTGCCAGCAGCCAAGATGTCTTCACCAGGGGCAATGAGCAGTTCTTC. It yields the protein CASSQDVFTRGNEQFF.

This clonotype was observed a few times. This chain joins TRBV7-9 and TRBJ1-2; a possible D gene is TRBD1 (6 bases). V gave up 7 bases and J gave up 0 bases, with 15 bases separating them. The CDR3 length is 15 residues. Per the germline V gene, CDR1 is SEHNR and CDR2 is FQNEAQ (reference sequence). CDR3 nucleotide sequence: TGTGCCAGCACCCCGGGACATCCTACTAACTATGGCTACACCTTC. The encoded protein is CASTPGHPTNYGYTF.